This T cell receptor (beta chain) was obtained from a study of T cell responses to AZD1222 COVID-19 vaccine. The germline CDR1 and CDR2 sequences are SGHDN and FVKESK. V dropped 2 bases and J dropped 2; count of bases not matched to a gene: 2. This CDR3 is built from 14 residues. The method was immunoSEQ multiplex PCR; TCRdb's version includes in-frame clones alone and lacks a portion of them. Of about 60,000 clones listed, 84% are singletons. V usage is TRBV14 and J usage is TRBJ2-7; 8 bases match TRBD1. The sequences come from peripheral blood, collected on day 0 of AZD1222 vaccination. This TCR derives from an adult in good health. Here the CDR3 reads CASSQPGQAYEQYF. For the CDR3, the DNA is TGTGCCAGCAGCCAACCGGGACAGGCCTACGAGCAGTACTTC. The whole variable domain, remainder taken from reference TRBV14 and TRBJ2-7, is EAGVTQFPSHSVIEKGQTVTLRCDPISGHDNLYWYRRVMGKEIKFLLHFVKESKQDESGMPNNRFLAERTGGTYSTLKVQPAELEDSGVYFCASSQPGQAYEQYFGPGTRLTVT.